Listed below are T cell receptor beta chains from one sample, sequenced in a study of blood T cell repertoires in COVID-19. Profiled with immunoSEQ multiplex PCR; TCRdb holds only in-frame clones, not every one. The sample yields 250,000 to 400,000 clones, roughly 90% seen once. The material sequenced was PBMCs or T cells enriched from blood (not recorded which). Receptors were obtained from a man between 60 and 70 years old who had recovered from COVID-19. The CDR3 runs from the conserved cysteine through the conserved F or W. D genes are given only for firm matches. For some rows the clone size is stated as once, few or many, or as a class when expanded; others skip it.

>TRBV6-4|.|TRBJ2-3|.
CASSRGTGGTDTQYF
TGTGCCAGCAGTCGCGGGACTGGCGGCACAGATACGCAGTATTTT
>TRBV19|TRBD2|TRBJ2-3|.
CASSPSGRGDTQYF
TGTGCCAGTAGCCCTAGCGGGAGGGGAGATACGCAGTATTTT
>TRBV5-1|TRBD2|TRBJ2-3|.
CASSLVLLAGGSASDTQYF
TGCGCCAGCAGCTTGGTGCTACTAGCGGGAGGCTCCGCGTCGGATACGCAGTATTTT
>TRBV7-2|TRBD2|TRBJ2-3|.
CASSLYGRAITSDTQYF
TGTGCCAGCAGCTTATACGGGAGGGCCATTACATCAGATACGCAGTATTTT
>TRBV18|.|TRBJ1-1|.
CASSLGGTGNTEAFF
TGTGCCAGCTCCCTCGGGGGGACGGGGAACACTGAAGCTTTCTTT
>TRBV7-3|.|TRBJ2-1|.
CASSPHGGGEEQFF
TGTGCCAGCAGCCCTCATGGGGGAGGCGAAGAGCAGTTCTTC
>TRBV7-2|TRBD1|TRBJ2-7|.
CASSSLQQGTYEQYF
TGTGCCAGCAGTTCCTTACAACAGGGGACCTACGAGCAGTACTTC
>TRBV5-1|TRBD2|TRBJ2-1|.
CASRQTSVIRNEQFF
TGCGCCAGCAGGCAGACTAGCGTGATTCGCAATGAGCAGTTCTTC
>TRBV5-1|TRBD2|TRBJ2-3|.
CASSLASSGSVTDTQYF
TGCGCCAGCAGCTTGGCTTCTAGCGGGAGTGTCACAGATACGCAGTATTTT
>TRBV6-5|TRBD1|TRBJ1-2|.
CASYPRQGIGYGYTF
TGTGCCAGTTACCCGAGACAGGGGATCGGCTATGGCTACACCTTC
>TRBV7-2|TRBD1|TRBJ2-5|.
CASSSQTGGASGTQYF
TGTGCCAGCAGCTCCCAGACAGGGGGCGCGAGCGGGACCCAGTACTTC
>TRBV11-2|.|TRBJ1-3|.
CASSITGSGNTIYF
TGTGCCAGCAGCATAACAGGTTCGGGAAACACCATATATTTT
>TRBV24-1|.|TRBJ2-2|.
CATSDVRTTNTGELFF
TGTGCCACCAGTGATGTGAGGACTACCAACACCGGGGAGCTGTTTTTT
>TRBV7-2|TRBD2|TRBJ2-2|.
CASRGLAGVPGELFF
TGTGCCAGCAGGGGACTAGCCGGAGTCCCCGGGGAGCTGTTTTTT
>TRBV7-9|TRBD1|TRBJ2-7|.
CASSPGTGAYEQYF
TGTGCCAGCAGCCCCGGGACAGGGGCCTACGAGCAGTACTTC
>TRBV7-2|.|TRBJ1-6|.
CASSLVGGANSPLHF
TGTGCCAGCAGCTTAGTCGGGGGGGCGAATTCACCCCTCCACTTT
>TRBV7-9|TRBD1|TRBJ1-2|.
CASSLQGQGSTGYTF
TGTGCCAGCAGCTTACAGGGACAGGGGTCGACTGGCTACACCTTC
>TRBV27|TRBD2|TRBJ2-5|.
CASSFLAGPQETQYF
TGTGCCAGCAGTTTTTTAGCGGGACCGCAAGAGACCCAGTACTTC
>TRBV24-1|TRBD2|TRBJ2-1|.
CATSVWSGTSSYNEQFF
TGTGCCACCAGTGTTTGGAGCGGGACTAGCTCCTACAATGAGCAGTTCTTC
>TRBV5-1|TRBD2|TRBJ2-7|.
CASSLTSGTGWQYF
TGCGCCAGCAGCTTAACCAGCGGGACTGGGTGGCAGTACTTC
>TRBV7-9|TRBD2|TRBJ2-5|.
CASSLARASGRRIQETQYF
TGTGCCAGCAGCTTAGCGAGGGCTAGCGGGAGAAGGATCCAAGAGACCCAGTACTTC
>TRBV6-6|.|TRBJ2-5|.
CASSQPTGTQETQYF
TGTGCCAGCAGCCAACCGACAGGAACCCAAGAGACCCAGTACTTC
>TRBV5-1|.|TRBJ2-7|once
CASSLVAEGTYEQYF
TGCGCCAGCAGCTTGGTAGCGGAGGGGACCTACGAGCAGTACTTC
>TRBV3-1/TRBV3-2|TRBD1|TRBJ1-2|.
CASSSLDRVRLGYTF
TGTGCCAGCAGTAGCCTTGACAGGGTGCGGTTAGGCTACACCTTC
>TRBV7-3|.|TRBJ2-1|.
CASSLALSSYNEQFF
TGTGCCAGCAGCTTAGCGTTGAGCTCCTACAATGAGCAGTTCTTC
>TRBV7-6|TRBD2|TRBJ2-2|.
CASSSLALAESGELFF
TGTGCCAGCAGCTCCCTAGCCCTAGCGGAGTCCGGGGAGCTGTTTTTT
>TRBV11-2|.|TRBJ1-1|.
CASSFQGGTEAFF
TGTGCCAGCAGCTTCCAAGGGGGCACTGAAGCTTTCTTT
>TRBV11-3|.|TRBJ2-2|once
CASSFGRATGELFF
TGTGCCAGCAGCTTCGGCAGGGCCACCGGGGAGCTGTTTTTT
>TRBV6-1|TRBD1|TRBJ1-5|.
CASSDGQGQYQPQHF
TGTGCCAGCAGTGATGGACAGGGCCAATATCAGCCCCAGCATTTT
>TRBV5-1|TRBD2|TRBJ2-7|.
CASSFVTSGGEYEQYF
TGCGCCAGCAGCTTTGTGACTAGCGGGGGAGAGTACGAGCAGTACTTC
>TRBV5-5|TRBD2|TRBJ2-1|.
CASSYSSGRDGYNEQFF
TGTGCCAGCAGCTACAGTAGCGGGAGGGACGGGTACAATGAGCAGTTCTTC
>TRBV3-1/TRBV3-2|TRBD2|TRBJ2-1|.
CASSLTGGRAYNEQFF
TGTGCCAGCAGCCTTACGGGCGGGAGGGCCTACAATGAGCAGTTCTTC
>TRBV18|.|TRBJ2-3|.
CASSPNVMTGSTDTQYF
TGTGCCAGCTCACCTAATGTGATGACAGGAAGCACAGATACGCAGTATTTT